Listed below are T cell receptor beta chains from one sample, sequenced in a study of shared clonotypes between healthy human individuals. Assay: immunoSEQ multiplex PCR; the TCRdb copy retains only in-frame clones and omits some. This table holds approximately 620,000 clones, about 96% found once. Sequencing was performed on naive CD4+ T cells sorted from blood. The receptors were gathered from a woman in her twenties or thirties in good health. Both conserved end residues are part of each CDR3. The D gene is left open where the match is weak. Only some rows state a clone size, as once, few, many or a class for expanded clones.

D gene | J gene | V gene | clone size | CDR3 DNA | CDR3 protein
TRBD1 | TRBJ2-2 | TRBV19 | . | TGTGCCAGTAGCGGGACCAGGGGGCTGGTCACCGGGGAGCTGTTTTTT | CASSGTRGLVTGELFF
. | TRBJ2-3 | TRBV6-1 | . | TGTGCCAGCAGTGGTTCCACTATCCCACAAGATACGCAGTATTTT | CASSGSTIPQDTQYF
. | TRBJ1-5 | TRBV5-1 | . | TGCGCCAGCAGCTTGGTCCCGGGCGGCAATCAGCCCCAGCATTTT | CASSLVPGGNQPQHF
. | TRBJ2-1 | TRBV7-2 | . | TGTGCCAGCAGCTTTTCCCCCTACAATGAGCAGTTCTTC | CASSFSPYNEQFF
. | TRBJ2-4 | TRBV18 | once | TGTGCCAGCTCAGGTACAGGGAATTCGCCACCTCTTCTGGCCAAAAACATTCAGTACTTC | CASSGTGNSPPLLAKNIQYF
. | TRBJ2-5 | TRBV11-2 | . | TGTGCCAGCAGCTTAGAGGTTTTGGCTACGGCTAGAAGGGAGACCCAGTACTTC | CASSLEVLATARRETQYF
TRBD2 | TRBJ2-3 | TRBV4-1 | . | TGCGCCAGCAGCCAAGGGGGGCACGCAGCGGGAGAGGATACGCAGTATTTT | CASSQGGHAAGEDTQYF
. | TRBJ2-1 | TRBV11-2 | . | TGTGCCAGCAGCACCGGGACGCCCTCCTACAATGAGCAGTTCTTC | CASSTGTPSYNEQFF
. | TRBJ2-2 | TRBV20-1 | . | TGCAGTGCTAGAGTTTCCGGGGAGCTGTTTTTT | CSARVSGELFF
. | TRBJ2-3 | TRBV10-1 | . | TGCGCCAGCAGCAGGGTGGAGGATACGCAGTATTTT | CASSRVEDTQYF
. | TRBJ1-2 | TRBV28 | . | TGTGCCGGGGGGGACGCTAACTATGGCTACACCTTC | CAGGDANYGYTF
TRBD1 | TRBJ1-2 | TRBV28 | . | TGTGCCAGCAGTTTAGGGACAGGGGGATTATTGGGCTACACCTTC | CASSLGTGGLLGYTF
. | TRBJ1-5 | TRBV7-5 | . | TGTGTCAGAAGCTTAGTGGCCAGGCGGTCTCCGGATCAGCCCCAGCATTTT | CVRSLVARRSPDQPQHF
. | TRBJ2-7 | TRBV7-9 | . | TGTGCCAGCAGCTCGCTAGTGGCGCCTTCTCCTCACGAGCAGTACTTC | CASSSLVAPSPHEQYF
. | TRBJ2-7 | TRBV28 | . | TGTGCCAGCAGTCAACGGACCACCAATTTCGTCTTC | CASSQRTTNFVF
. | TRBJ1-1 | TRBV27 | . | TGTGCCAGCAGTGCCCAACAGGGTCAAACTGAAGCTTTCTTT | CASSAQQGQTEAFF
. | TRBJ1-2 | TRBV6-4 | . | TGTGCCAGCAGTGCTGATCGAAACTATGGCTACACCTTC | CASSADRNYGYTF
TRBD2 | TRBJ2-3 | TRBV10-3 | . | TGTGCCATCTTGGGGACTAGCGGCAGCACAGATACGCAGTATTTT | CAILGTSGSTDTQYF
. | TRBJ2-7 | TRBV10-3 | once | TGTGCCATCAGTGACCAGGAGTTCTACGAGCAGTACTTC | CAISDQEFYEQYF
. | TRBJ1-4 | TRBV27 | . | TGTGCCAGCAGCCGATTGGACACGGGAAATGAAAAACTGTTTTTT | CASSRLDTGNEKLFF
. | TRBJ2-5 | TRBV5-4 | once | TGTGCCAGCAGCTTTGGGGGGGAGACCCAGTACTTC | CASSFGGETQYF
TRBD2 | TRBJ2-3 | TRBV2 | once | TGTGCCAGCATTAATCCCCTAGCGGGGAATACGCAGTATTTT | CASINPLAGNTQYF
. | TRBJ1-1 | TRBV19 | . | TGTGCCAACCCCAACCCGGCCAAAACCACCGCATTGAACACTGAAGCTTTCTTT | CANPNPAKTTALNTEAFF
. | TRBJ1-2 | TRBV28 | . | TGTGCCAGCAGTTTGGGTAGGCCGTTCTATGGCTACACCTTC | CASSLGRPFYGYTF